These 14 T cell receptor beta chains were all obtained from the same sample, sequenced in a study of OX40 agonist ivuxolimab in advanced cancers. Assay used: immunoSEQ multiplex PCR; TCRdb lists only in-frame clones, some missing. The table lists around 62,000 clones, roughly 84% of them singletons. The specimen was CD4+ or CD8+ T cells sorted from blood, collected in a trial of the OX40 agonist ivuxolimab. These receptors originate from an adult with an advanced solid tumor such as melanoma, head and neck, liver or kidney cancer.

The sample holds a few counts of this clone. The rearrangement joins TRBV30 to TRBJ1-6; D might be TRBD1 (6 bases). V was trimmed by 2 bases and J by 9 bases, leaving 14 bases between them. The CDR3 runs to 14 residues. Germline V lookup: CDR1 GTSNPN, CDR2 SVGIG (reference sequence). The CDR3 nucleotides are TGTGCCTGGAGTAACCTGGGGGCGGGTTCACCCCTCCACTTT. Encoded protein: CAWSNLGAGSPLHF.

This clone was seen once. V gene TRBV19 combines with J gene TRBJ2-5; TRBD1 aligns across 8 bases. V shed 3 bases and J 1 base; nucleotides not matched to a gene: 16. Germline V gene lookup returns CDR1 LNHDA and CDR2 SQIVND (reference sequence). This CDR3 comprises 19 residues. The CDR3 spells CASSMWAPRRDRSQETQYF. In DNA form, the CDR3 reads TGTGCCAGTAGTATGTGGGCCCCCCGCCGGGACAGGTCCCAAGAGACCCAGTACTTC.

This rearrangement joins TRBV5-1 to TRBJ1-1; maybe TRBD1 (5 bases). The germline V gene has CDR1 SGHRS and CDR2 YFSETQ. Trimming left V 0 bases short and J 3 bases short, with 15 bases between. This CDR3 is 16 amino acids long. CDR3 region: CASSLVRRGRDTEAFF. CDR3 coding DNA: TGCGCCAGCAGCTTGGTTCGTCGGGGCCGAGACACTGAAGCTTTCTTT.

The V gene is TRBV4-1, the J gene TRBJ2-3, with a tentative D call TRBD1 (5 bases). V gave up 0 bases and J gave up 7 bases, with 14 bases separating them. Germline loops: CDR1 MGHRA, CDR2 YSYEKL. The CDR3 length is 15 residues. CDR3 in amino acids: CASSQEWGQEYTQYF. DNA of the CDR3: TGCGCCAGCAGCCAAGAATGGGGCCAAGAGTATACGCAGTATTTT.

The rearrangement joins TRBV9 to TRBJ2-3, with D possibly being TRBD1 or TRBD2 (7 bases each). Deletions cut 4 bases from V and 5 bases from J, with 17 bases between. From germline, CDR1 is SGDLS and CDR2 YYNGEE. The length of the CDR3 is 15 residues. The CDR3, as DNA: TGTGCCAGCAGCCTGGGAGGGGGCAAGAAAGATACGCAGTATTTT. Its translation is CASSLGGGKKDTQYF.

The chain carries TRBV18 and TRBJ2-3; D unresolved. Germline assignment: CDR1 KGHSH and CDR2 LQKENI. The CDR3 length is 15 residues. V was trimmed by 0 bases and J by 0 bases, leaving 7 bases between them. DNA for the CDR3: TGTGCCAGCTCACCACCTGGGCAGAGCACAGATACGCAGTATTTT. As protein: CASSPPGQSTDTQYF. The full variable domain, completed using reference TRBV18 and TRBJ2-3, is NAGVMQNPRHLVRRRGQEARLRCSPMKGHSHVYWYRQLPEEGLKFMVYLQKENIIDESGMPKERFSAEFPKEGPSILRIQQVVRGDSAAYFCASSPPGQSTDTQYFGPGTRLTVL.

The chain uses TRBV10-2 and TRBJ2-3, with 11 bases fitting TRBD2. With V trimmed by 1 base and J by 0 bases, 3 bases remained unmatched. This CDR3 contains 17 residues. Germline values: CDR1 WSHSY, CDR2 SAAADI. The CDR3 sequence is CASSEFRTSGSTDTQYF. CDR3 DNA sequence: TGCGCCAGCAGTGAGTTTCGGACTAGCGGGAGCACAGATACGCAGTATTTT.

The V gene is TRBV11-2, the J gene TRBJ1-4; 8 nucleotides match TRBD1. This CDR3 has 16 amino acids. The V gene end was trimmed by 5 bases and the J gene end by 1 base; junction bases not matched to a gene: 6. Germline CDR1 SGHAT, CDR2 FQNNGV. The CDR3 here is CASSPGTGVTNEKLFF. The CDR3 coding sequence is TGTGCCAGCAGCCCGGGGACAGGCGTAACTAATGAAAAACTGTTTTTT.

The chain couples TRBV7-6 to TRBJ1-1; D is ambiguous. This CDR3 has 13 amino acids. Germline lookup yields CDR1 SGHVS and CDR2 FNYEAQ. Between the trimmed V and J ends, which lost 2 bases and 0 bases, there was a span of 4 bases. CDR3 loop: CASSLQLNTEAFF. The CDR3 DNA follows: TGTGCCAGCAGCTTACAGCTGAACACTGAAGCTTTCTTT.

The chain carries TRBV19 and TRBJ1-1; TRBD1 is a possible D gene (5 bases). With 5 bases removed from V and 1 base from J, the gap between germline ends came to 14 bases. The CDR3 totals 15 residues. Germline values: CDR1 LNHDA, CDR2 SQIVND (reference sequence). This CDR3 reads CASSYAGRWNTEAFF. The DNA for the CDR3 is TGTGCCAGTAGTTACGCAGGGAGATGGAACACTGAAGCTTTCTTT.

V and J are TRBV15 and TRBJ2-5; TRBD1 aligns across 7 bases. J was trimmed by 3 bases and V by 0 bases; bases with no gene match: 7. The CDR3 sequence is 16 residues long. Germline V gives CDR1 LNHNV, CDR2 YYDKDF (reference sequence). The CDR3: CATSRDLPDREETQYF. As DNA, the CDR3 is TGTGCCACCAGCAGAGATCTACCCGACAGGGAAGAGACCCAGTACTTC.

The rearrangement links TRBV6-1 to TRBJ1-1; 11 bases agree with TRBD1. The germline V gene has CDR1 MNHNS and CDR2 SASEGT. The length of the CDR3 is 14 residues. V shed 7 bases, J shed 4 bases, and the junction held 5 bases outside the gene matches. The CDR3 bases are TGTGCCAGCACGGACAGGGGGCAGAGCACTGAAGCTTTCTTT. This sequence encodes CASTDRGQSTEAFF.

This chain links TRBV5-6 with TRBJ1-3; D possibly corresponds to TRBD1 (5 bases). This CDR3 region has 16 residues. V lost 5 bases and J 0 bases, leaving 15 bases between the germline ends. From germline, CDR1 is SGHDT and CDR2 YYEEEE. The CDR3: CASSLLRQPSGNTIYF. CDR3 bases: TGTGCCAGCAGTCTGCTTCGACAGCCCTCTGGAAACACCATATATTTT.

The J gene is TRBJ2-7, the V gene TRBV7-9; possibly TRBD1 for D (6 bases). The CDR3 is made up of 13 amino acids. Germline loops: CDR1 SEHNR, CDR2 FQNEAQ (reference sequence). Trimming took 4 bases from V and 2 from J, leaving 9 bases between them. CDR3 DNA: TGTGCCAGCAGCTCTACAGGGACCTACGAGCAGTACTTC. It specifies CASSSTGTYEQYF. The full variable domain, with the rest looked up from reference TRBV7-9 and TRBJ2-7, is DTGVSQNPRHKITKRGQNVTFRCDPISEHNRLYWYRQTLGQGPEFLTYFQNEAQLEKSRLLSDRFSAERPKGSFSTLEIQRTEQGDSAMYLCASSSTGTYEQYFGPGTRLTVT.